This record concerns one T cell receptor (beta chain) sequence. The sample carries other DNA sequences with the same CDR3. The repertoire was sequenced with immunoSEQ multiplex PCR; TCRdb's copy has only in-frame clones and lacks some. The sample contains some 1.5 million clones, approximately 98% of which appear only once. The sample originates from a study of shared clonotypes between healthy human individuals. The CDR3 has 15 residues. Unmatched junction bases numbered 0, after V lost 1 base and J lost 2 bases. Per the germline V gene, CDR1 is KGHSH and CDR2 is LQKENI. The sample taken for sequencing was naive CD4+ T cells sorted from blood. Subset given: CD45RA+ positively selected. The TCR was taken from a young man in good health. This chain uses TRBV18 with TRBJ2-7; 12 bases fit TRBD2. This chain's CDR3 is CASSPRLAGAYEQYF. The CDR3 nucleotides read TGTGCCAGCTCACCACGACTAGCGGGGGCCTACGAGCAGTACTTC. The full variable domain, completed using reference TRBV18 and TRBJ2-7, is NAGVMQNPRHLVRRRGQEARLRCSPMKGHSHVYWYRQLPEEGLKFMVYLQKENIIDESGMPKERFSAEFPKEGPSILRIQQVVRGDSAAYFCASSPRLAGAYEQYFGPGTRLTVT.